The rows below give T cell receptor beta chains drawn from one sample of a study of T cell responses to AZD1222 COVID-19 vaccine. Repertoires were generated with immunoSEQ multiplex PCR, while TCRdb's copy carries only in-frame clones and drops some. Here the sample spans over 90,000 clones, approximately 84% being singletons. The material was peripheral blood, obtained on day 0 of AZD1222 vaccination. These receptors were obtained from an adult in good health. CDR3s include the opening cysteine and the closing phenylalanine or tryptophan. D genes are given only for firm matches. Not all rows give a size; the values are once, few, many and, for expanded clones, a class.

>-|TRBV3-1/TRBV3-2|-|TRBJ2-1
TGTGCCAGCAGCCAAGTAATAGCGGTCGGGAGCTCCTACAATGAGCAGTTCTTC
CASSQVIAVGSSYNEQFF
>-|TRBV7-2|TRBD2|TRBJ2-7
TGTGCCAGCAGCTTGTTCCCACCTAGCGGGAATGCGGGCGAGCAGTACTTC
CASSLFPPSGNAGEQYF
>once|TRBV5-1|-|TRBJ2-2
TGCGCCAGCAGTTTGGACAGATCCACCGGGGAGCTGTTTTTT
CASSLDRSTGELFF
>-|TRBV12-3/TRBV12-4|-|TRBJ2-1
TGTGCCAGCACCCCATCCAGCGGGCTGGAGCAGTTCTTC
CASTPSSGLEQFF
>-|TRBV7-2|-|TRBJ2-7
TGTGCCAGCAGCTACACGGGAACCTCGACTGTCGGGCAGTACTTC
CASSYTGTSTVGQYF
>-|TRBV10-3|-|TRBJ1-2
TGTGCCATCAGTGAGTACGGGGCCACCTATGGCTACACCTTC
CAISEYGATYGYTF
>-|TRBV5-1|-|TRBJ1-2
TGCGCCAGCAGCTTCAGGGTTGGAGGGTATGGCTACACCTTC
CASSFRVGGYGYTF
>-|TRBV6-5|-|TRBJ2-1
TGTGCCAGCAGTTACGCCAGGGTTCGAGCGGCCAATGAGCAGTTCTTC
CASSYARVRAANEQFF
>-|TRBV6-5|-|TRBJ2-5
TGTGCCAGCAGTTACTCCACCCCCGGGGCGGCCCAGTACTTC
CASSYSTPGAAQYF
>-|TRBV4-3|-|TRBJ2-1
TGCGCCAGCAGCCAAGATGCCCAGGGGGGGATGTCCTACAATGAGCAGTTCTTC
CASSQDAQGGMSYNEQFF
>-|TRBV28|-|TRBJ1-3
TGTGCCAGCAGTCCCTCACAGGGTTTCTCTGGAAACACCATATATTTT
CASSPSQGFSGNTIYF
>-|TRBV3-1/TRBV3-2|-|TRBJ1-1
TGTGCCAGCAGCCAAGTCTCAAACGGTGAAGCTTTCTTT
CASSQVSNGEAFF
>-|TRBV6-5|-|TRBJ1-4
TGTGCCAGCAGTTACTCGGTGGCCAATGAAAAACTGTTTTTT
CASSYSVANEKLFF
>-|TRBV2|-|TRBJ1-5
TGTGCCAGCGGACGGGACGGATTCAATCAGCCCCAGCATTTT
CASGRDGFNQPQHF
>-|TRBV2|TRBD1|TRBJ1-1
TGTGCCAGCACCCGCCTGGGACAGATTAAAGCTTTCTTT
CASTRLGQIKAFF
>few|TRBV12-5|-|TRBJ2-3
TGTGCTAGTGGTTCAACTCGTACAACAGATACGCAGTATTTT
CASGSTRTTDTQYF
>-|TRBV5-5|-|TRBJ1-2
TGTGCCAGCAGCTTGAATCGGGGCGCGGGTGGCTACACCTTC
CASSLNRGAGGYTF
>-|TRBV2|TRBD2|TRBJ2-7
TGTGCCAGCAGTGAGATAGCGGGAGGGTACGAGCAGTACTTC
CASSEIAGGYEQYF
>-|TRBV6-5|-|TRBJ1-1
TGTGCCAGCAGACCCCAGGGGTTAGGGAGCACTGAAGCTTTCTTT
CASRPQGLGSTEAFF
>-|TRBV30|-|TRBJ1-2
TGTGCCTGGACCCAACAGGTGTTTGGTGGCTACACCTTC
CAWTQQVFGGYTF
>few|TRBV6-6|-|TRBJ1-4
TGTGCCAGCAGTACAGGTGCTAATGAAAAACTGTTTTTT
CASSTGANEKLFF
>-|TRBV15|TRBD2|TRBJ2-3
TGTGCCACCAGCAGAGATTTTGGCCTAGCGGGAGGGTCTACATGGGCGGATACGCAGTATTTT
CATSRDFGLAGGSTWADTQYF
>-|TRBV2|-|TRBJ2-1
TGTGCCAGCGGAGTTGCGGGGCGCAGTGAGCAGTTCTTC
CASGVAGRSEQFF
>-|TRBV9|TRBD2|TRBJ2-5
TGTGCCAGCAGCGTCGGGACTAGCGGGACCAAAGAGACCCAGTACTTC
CASSVGTSGTKETQYF
>-|TRBV10-3|-|TRBJ1-3
TGTGCCATCAGCCTGGACAGCTCTGGAAACACCATATATTTT
CAISLDSSGNTIYF
>-|TRBV10-3|-|TRBJ1-2
TGTGCCATCAGTGAGTCGAGAGTCCAGGGAGGCTATGGCTACACCTTC
CAISESRVQGGYGYTF
>once|TRBV7-2|-|TRBJ1-2
TGTGCCAGCAGCCTAATATCAACAGGAGGCTATGGCTACACCTTC
CASSLISTGGYGYTF
>-|TRBV27|-|TRBJ1-1
TGTGCCAGCAGTTTAGTCCAGGGGTCTGAAGCTTTCTTT
CASSLVQGSEAFF
>-|TRBV28|-|TRBJ1-5
TGTGCCAGCAGTTTATCCCGGACGAATCAGCCCCAGCATTTT
CASSLSRTNQPQHF
>-|TRBV2|-|TRBJ1-2
TGTGCCAGCAGGGGCAATGCTAACTATGGCTACACCTTC
CASRGNANYGYTF
>few|TRBV29-1|-|TRBJ2-5
TGCAGCGTTGGTCAGGAGACCCAGTACTTC
CSVGQETQYF
>-|TRBV3-1/TRBV3-2|-|TRBJ2-5
TGTGCCAGCAGCCAAGATAGTTTAGGTAGAGAGACCCAGTACTTC
CASSQDSLGRETQYF
>-|TRBV27|-|TRBJ1-5
TGTGCCAGCAGCAGAACAGGGTCGCATCAGCCCCAGCATTTT
CASSRTGSHQPQHF
>-|TRBV11-3|-|TRBJ2-5
TGTGCCAGCAGCCTCCAAAACAGGGAAGAGACCCAGTACTTC
CASSLQNREETQYF
>-|TRBV19|-|TRBJ2-7
TGTGCCAGTAGTATAGATTACAGCGCGTCCTACGAGCAGTACTTC
CASSIDYSASYEQYF
>-|TRBV5-1|-|TRBJ1-2
TGCGCCAGCAGCCCGACAGTATTGGGCTATGGCTACACCTTC
CASSPTVLGYGYTF
>-|TRBV28|TRBD1|TRBJ2-1
TGTGCCAGCAGTTCGACAGGGGCTCCACAGTTCTTC
CASSSTGAPQFF
>-|TRBV5-1|TRBD1|TRBJ1-2
TGCGCCAGCAGCTTGGAACAGGGGGTCTATGGCTACACCTTC
CASSLEQGVYGYTF
>-|TRBV19|-|TRBJ2-7
TGTGCCAGTAGCCTAGGAGGACACAACTACGAGCAGTACTTC
CASSLGGHNYEQYF